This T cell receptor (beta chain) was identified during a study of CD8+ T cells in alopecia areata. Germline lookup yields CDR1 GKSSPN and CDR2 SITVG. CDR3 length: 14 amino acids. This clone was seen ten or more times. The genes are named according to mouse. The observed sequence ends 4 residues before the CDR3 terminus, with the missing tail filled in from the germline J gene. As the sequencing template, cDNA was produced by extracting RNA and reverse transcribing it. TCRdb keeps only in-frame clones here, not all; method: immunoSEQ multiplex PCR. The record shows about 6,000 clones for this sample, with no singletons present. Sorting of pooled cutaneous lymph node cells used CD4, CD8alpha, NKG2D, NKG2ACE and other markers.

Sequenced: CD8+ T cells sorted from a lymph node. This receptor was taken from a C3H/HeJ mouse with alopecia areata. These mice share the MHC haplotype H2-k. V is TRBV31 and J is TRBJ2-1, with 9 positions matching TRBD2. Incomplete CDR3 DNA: TGTGCCTGGAGTCTAATAGACTGGGGGACT. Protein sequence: CAWSLIDWGT. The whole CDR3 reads CAWSLIDWGTEQFF. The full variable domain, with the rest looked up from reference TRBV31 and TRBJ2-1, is AQTIHQWPVAEIKAVGSPLSLGCTIKGKSSPNLYWYWQATGGTLQQLFYSITVGQVESVVQLNLSASRPKDDQFILSTEKLLLSHSGFYLCAWSLIDWGTEQFFGPGTRLTVL.